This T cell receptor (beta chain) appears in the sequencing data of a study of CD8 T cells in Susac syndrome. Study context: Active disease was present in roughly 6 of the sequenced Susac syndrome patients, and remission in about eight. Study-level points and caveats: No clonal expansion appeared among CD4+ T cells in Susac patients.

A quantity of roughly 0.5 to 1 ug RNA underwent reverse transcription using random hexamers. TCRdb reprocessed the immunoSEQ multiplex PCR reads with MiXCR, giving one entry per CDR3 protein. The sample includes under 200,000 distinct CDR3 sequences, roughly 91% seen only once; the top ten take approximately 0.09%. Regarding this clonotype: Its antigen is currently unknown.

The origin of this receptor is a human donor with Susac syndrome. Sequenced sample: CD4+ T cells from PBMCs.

The CDR3 DNA reads as TGCGCCAGCAGCCACGCGTCGGGACAGGGGTTCTACGAGCAGTACTTC. It is translated as CASSHASGQGFYEQYF. The J gene is TRBJ2-7, the V gene TRBV4-1; 10 nucleotides match TRBD1. Losses at the gene ends were 3 bases for V and 3 bases for J; bases not matched to a gene: 8. The germline gives CDR1 MGHRA, CDR2 YSYEKL. The CDR3 runs to 16 residues.